The 3 T cell receptor beta chains listed next were all sequenced from one sample in a study of graft-versus-host responses after intestinal transplantation. No antigen has been assigned to these receptors. Here immunoSEQ multiplex PCR was the method, and the copy in TCRdb shows in-frame clones only, minus some. Of about 130,000 clones listed, about nine tenths are singletons. This sample comprised unstimulated CD4+ T cells sorted from spleen or lymph node cells, obtained before intestinal transplant. All receptors come from a human donor who received an intestinal transplant.

This rearrangement joins TRBV28 to TRBJ1-5; D gene ambiguous. Trimming took off 3 bases at V and 4 bases at J, with 13 bases between the two ends. The CDR3 runs 15 residues. Per the germline V gene, CDR1 is MDHEN and CDR2 is SYDVKM. CDR3 in amino acids: CASSLYTVENQPQHF. For the CDR3, the DNA is TGTGCCAGCAGTTTGTATACAGTCGAGAATCAGCCCCAGCATTTT.

V and J are TRBV2 and TRBJ1-3; 10 nucleotides align to TRBD1. Trimming took 6 bases from V and 4 from J; bases not matched to a gene: 9. This CDR3 region has 16 residues. The germline V gene encodes CDR1 SNHLY and CDR2 FYNNEI. The CDR3 sequence is CASSLGQGRTGNTIYF. The CDR3 coding sequence is TGTGCCAGCAGCCTGGGACAGGGGAGAACCGGAAACACCATATATTTT. Using reference TRBV2 and TRBJ1-3 for the parts outside the CDR3, the full variable domain is EPEVTQTPSHQVTQMGQEVILRCVPISNHLYFYWYRQILGQKVEFLVSFYNNEISEKSEIFDDQFSVERPDGSNFTLKIRSTKLEDSAMYFCASSLGQGRTGNTIYFGEGSWLTVV.

Remarks on this clone: One end of the junction does not line up with germline, which may come from a read error. The chain combines TRBV7-9 with TRBJ2-3; TRBD1 agrees at 9 bases. CDR1 and CDR2 from the germline V gene are SEHNR and FQNEAQ (reference sequence). This CDR3 has 14 amino acids. CDR3 sequence: CAGSLGQGTDTQYF. The CDR3, as DNA: TGTGCCGGCAGCCTAGGACAGGGGACAGATACGCAGTATTTT.